Here is one TCR beta chain with its context. The CDR3 totals 17 residues. V trimming: 2 bases; J trimming: 3 bases; junction bases outside the gene matches: 8. Germline V CDR1 and CDR2: MNHEY, SMNVEV (reference sequence). This entry comes from a study of OX40 agonist ivuxolimab in advanced cancers. The data were produced by immunoSEQ multiplex PCR, yet TCRdb's version contains in-frame clones alone and is incomplete. This sample carries over 20,000 clones, roughly four fifths of them seen once, and the ten largest clones take 45% to 60%. Cycle 7 day 1, cycle 4 day 1, and baseline were the timepoints at which blood was sampled.

V is TRBV27 and J is TRBJ2-3, with TRBD2 identical over 10 bases. This TCR came from an adult with an advanced solid tumor such as melanoma, head and neck, liver or kidney cancer. Sequencing used CD4+ or CD8+ T cells sorted from blood, obtained in a trial of the OX40 agonist ivuxolimab. In DNA, the CDR3 is TGTGCCAGCAGTTTAATCGGAGCGGGGGGGCCAACAGATACGCAGTATTTT. This gives the protein CASSLIGAGGPTDTQYF.